This T cell receptor (beta chain) was sequenced during a study of cytomegalovirus exposure and HLA in healthy donors. Primers: 60 Vbeta forward and 13 Jbeta reverse. Using immunoSEQ multiplex PCR, the repertoire was profiled, and TCRdb retains in-frame clones only, with some absent. Its clone listing holds 100,000 to 150,000 clones. The CDR3 is 17 amino acids. Germline V gene lookup returns CDR1 SGHAT and CDR2 FQNNGV. The trim removed 3 bases at V and 0 bases at J, leaving 7 bases unmatched. The chain uses TRBV11-2 and TRBJ2-3; 9 positions agree with TRBD2. Sample: PBMCs. The sequence came from a man younger than 30 in good health and CMV-seronegative. The CDR3 coding sequence is TGTGCCAGCAGCTTTGGTAGCGGGAGCTCCAGCACAGATACGCAGTATTTT. Its translation: CASSFGSGSSSTDTQYF.